This TCR beta chain was recovered during a study of OX40 agonist ivuxolimab in advanced cancers. This CDR3 is 17 amino acids long. V was clipped by 4 bases and J by 1 base, with 17 bases between them. Germline assignment: CDR1 LNHDA and CDR2 SQIVND (reference sequence). This clone was seen a few times. Its target is unknown. Study-wide results and limits: By week 6 at 0.1 to 3.0 mg/kg, blood CD4+ and CD8+ T cells had expanded clonally. In CD8+ T cells, expanded clones were on average more numerous than in CD4+.

This table comes from immunoSEQ multiplex PCR, and its TCRdb copy is limited to in-frame clones, with some not included. The table includes tens of thousands of clones, around 93% detected once. The J gene is TRBJ1-5, the V gene TRBV19; D may be TRBD1 (5 bases). Sequenced material: CD4+ or CD8+ T cells sorted from blood, taken in a trial of the OX40 agonist ivuxolimab. The origin of this receptor is an adult with an advanced solid tumor such as melanoma, head and neck, liver or kidney cancer. In nucleotides, the CDR3 is TGTGCCAGTAGTACCAACCGGGGCCCAGGGAGCAATCAGCCCCAGCATTTT. This codes for CASSTNRGPGSNQPQHF.